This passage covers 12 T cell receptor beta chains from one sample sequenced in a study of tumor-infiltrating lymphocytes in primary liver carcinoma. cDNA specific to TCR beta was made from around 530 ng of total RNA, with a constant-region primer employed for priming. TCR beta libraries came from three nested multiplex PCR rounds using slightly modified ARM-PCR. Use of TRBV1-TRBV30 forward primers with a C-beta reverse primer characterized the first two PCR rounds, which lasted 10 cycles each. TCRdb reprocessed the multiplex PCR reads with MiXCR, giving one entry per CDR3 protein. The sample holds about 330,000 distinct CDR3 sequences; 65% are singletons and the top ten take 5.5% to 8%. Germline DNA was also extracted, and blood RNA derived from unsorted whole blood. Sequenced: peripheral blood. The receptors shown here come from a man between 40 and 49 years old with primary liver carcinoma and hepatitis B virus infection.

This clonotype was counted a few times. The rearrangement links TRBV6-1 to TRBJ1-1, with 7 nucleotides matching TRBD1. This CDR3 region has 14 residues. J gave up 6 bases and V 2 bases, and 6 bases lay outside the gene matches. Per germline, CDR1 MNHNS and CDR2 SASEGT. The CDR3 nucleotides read TGTGCCAGCAGTGAACCGTACAGGGGTCCTGAAGCTTTCTTT. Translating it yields CASSEPYRGPEAFF.

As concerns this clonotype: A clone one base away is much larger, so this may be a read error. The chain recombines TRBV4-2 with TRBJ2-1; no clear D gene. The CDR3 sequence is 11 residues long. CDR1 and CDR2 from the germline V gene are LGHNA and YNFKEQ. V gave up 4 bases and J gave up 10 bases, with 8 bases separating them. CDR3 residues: CASSPELEQFF. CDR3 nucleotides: TGTGCCAGCAGCCCGGAACTGGAGCAGTTCTTC.

In DNA, the CDR3 is TGTGCCAGCAGCCAGAGTAGTGGGCTTGCTAACTATGGCTACACCTTC. Its protein is CASSQSSGLANYGYTF. The V and J genes are TRBV5-5 and TRBJ1-2; D uncertain. From germline, CDR1 is SGHKS and CDR2 YYEKEE (reference sequence). The CDR3 sequence is 16 residues long. V was cut by 4 bases and J by 0 bases, with 16 bases left in between. Supplemented by reference TRBV5-5 and TRBJ1-2, the full variable domain reads DAGVTQSPTHLIKTRGQQVTLRCSPISGHKSVSWYQQVLGQGPQFIFQYYEKEERGRGNFPDRFSARQFPNYSSELNVNALLLGDSALYLCASSQSSGLANYGYTFGSGTRLTVV.

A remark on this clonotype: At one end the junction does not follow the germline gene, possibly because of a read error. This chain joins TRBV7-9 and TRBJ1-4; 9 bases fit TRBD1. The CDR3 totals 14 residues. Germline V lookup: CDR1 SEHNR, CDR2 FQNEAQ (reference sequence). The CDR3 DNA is TGTGCCAACAGCTCGGGACAGGGAGATGAAAAACTGTTTTTT. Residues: CANSSGQGDEKLFF.

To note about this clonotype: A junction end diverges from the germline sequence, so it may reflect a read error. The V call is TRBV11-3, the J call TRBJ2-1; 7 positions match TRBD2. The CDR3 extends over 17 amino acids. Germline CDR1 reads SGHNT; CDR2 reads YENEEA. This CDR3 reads CASSLGLTSVSYNERFF. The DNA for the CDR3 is TGTGCCAGCAGCTTGGGCCTTACTAGCGTGTCCTACAATGAGCGGTTCTTC.

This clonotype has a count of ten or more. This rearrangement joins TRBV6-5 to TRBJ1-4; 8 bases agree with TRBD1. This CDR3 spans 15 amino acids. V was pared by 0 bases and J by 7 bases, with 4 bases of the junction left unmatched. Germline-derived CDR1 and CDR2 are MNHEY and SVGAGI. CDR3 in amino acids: CASSYSIQGVEKLFF. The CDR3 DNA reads TGTGCCAGCAGTTACTCGATACAGGGGGTTGAAAAACTGTTTTTT.

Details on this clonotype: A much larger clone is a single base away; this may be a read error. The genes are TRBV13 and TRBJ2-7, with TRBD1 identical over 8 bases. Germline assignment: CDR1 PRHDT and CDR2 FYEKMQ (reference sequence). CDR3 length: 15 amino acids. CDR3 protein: CTSSPPGQASYEQYF. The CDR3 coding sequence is TGTACCAGCAGCCCCCCGGGACAGGCTTCCTACGAGCAGTACTTC.

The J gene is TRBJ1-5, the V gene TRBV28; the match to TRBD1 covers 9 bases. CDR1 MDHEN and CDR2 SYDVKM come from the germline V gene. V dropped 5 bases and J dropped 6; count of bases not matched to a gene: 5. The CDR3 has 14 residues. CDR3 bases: TGTGCCAGCAGTCTAGACAGGGGGAGTCAGCCCCAGCATTTT. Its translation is CASSLDRGSQPQHF.

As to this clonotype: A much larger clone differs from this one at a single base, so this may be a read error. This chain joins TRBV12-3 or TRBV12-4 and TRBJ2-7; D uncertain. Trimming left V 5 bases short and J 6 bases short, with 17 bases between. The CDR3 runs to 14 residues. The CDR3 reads CASSPSVREGEQYF. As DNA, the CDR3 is TGTGCCAGCAGTCCGTCGGTCAGAGAAGGCGAGCAGTACTTC.

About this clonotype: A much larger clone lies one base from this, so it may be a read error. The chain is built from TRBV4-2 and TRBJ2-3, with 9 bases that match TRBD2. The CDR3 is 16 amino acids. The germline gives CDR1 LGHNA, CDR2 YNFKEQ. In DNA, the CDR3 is TGTGCCAGCAGCCAAATAGCGGGAGCCCTCCCAGATATGCAGTATTTT. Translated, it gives CASSQIAGALPDMQYF.

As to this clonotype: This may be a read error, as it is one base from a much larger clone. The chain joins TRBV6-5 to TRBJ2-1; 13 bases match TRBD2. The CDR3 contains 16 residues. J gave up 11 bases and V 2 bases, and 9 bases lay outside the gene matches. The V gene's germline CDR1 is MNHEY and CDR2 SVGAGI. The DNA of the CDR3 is TGTGCCAGCAGTTACCGGACTAGCGGGAGTTTTTTTAAGCAGTTCTTC. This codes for CASSYRTSGSFFKQFF.

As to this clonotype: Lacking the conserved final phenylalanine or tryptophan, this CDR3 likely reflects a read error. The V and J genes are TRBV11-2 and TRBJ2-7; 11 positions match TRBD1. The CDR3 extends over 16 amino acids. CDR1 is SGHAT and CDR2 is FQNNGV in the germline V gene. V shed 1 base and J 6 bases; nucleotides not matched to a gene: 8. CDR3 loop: CASSLVYGQGASEQYL. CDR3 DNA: TGTGCCAGCAGCTTAGTTTACGGACAGGGGGCTTCCGAGCAGTACTTG.